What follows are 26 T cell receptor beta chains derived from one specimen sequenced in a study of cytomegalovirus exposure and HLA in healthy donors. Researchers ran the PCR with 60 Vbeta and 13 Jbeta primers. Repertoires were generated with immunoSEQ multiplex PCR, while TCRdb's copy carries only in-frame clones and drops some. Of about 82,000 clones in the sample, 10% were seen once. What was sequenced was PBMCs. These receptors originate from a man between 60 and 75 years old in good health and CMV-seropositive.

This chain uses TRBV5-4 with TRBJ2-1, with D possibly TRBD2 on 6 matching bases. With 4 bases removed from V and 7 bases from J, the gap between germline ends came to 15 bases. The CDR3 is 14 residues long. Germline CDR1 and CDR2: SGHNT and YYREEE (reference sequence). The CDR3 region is CASSGRGIGNEQFF. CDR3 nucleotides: TGTGCCAGCAGCGGGCGGGGCATCGGGAATGAGCAGTTCTTC.

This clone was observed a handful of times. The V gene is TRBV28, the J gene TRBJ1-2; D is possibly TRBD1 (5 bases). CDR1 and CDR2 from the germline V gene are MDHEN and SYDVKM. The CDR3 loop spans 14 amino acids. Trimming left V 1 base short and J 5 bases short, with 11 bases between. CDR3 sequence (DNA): TGTGCCAGCAGTTTATCAGGGATTTCGTATGGCTACACCTTC. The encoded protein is CASSLSGISYGYTF.

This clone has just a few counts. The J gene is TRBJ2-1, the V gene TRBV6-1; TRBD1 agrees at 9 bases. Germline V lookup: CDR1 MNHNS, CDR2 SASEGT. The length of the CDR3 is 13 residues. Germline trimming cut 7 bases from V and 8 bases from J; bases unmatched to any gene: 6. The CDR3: CASTRTGDYEQFF. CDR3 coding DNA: TGTGCCAGCACCAGGACAGGGGACTATGAGCAGTTCTTC.

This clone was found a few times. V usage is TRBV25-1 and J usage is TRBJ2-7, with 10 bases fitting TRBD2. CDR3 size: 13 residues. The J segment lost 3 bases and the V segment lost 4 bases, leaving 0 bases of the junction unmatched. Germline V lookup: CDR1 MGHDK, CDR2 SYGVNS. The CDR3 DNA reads TGTGCCAGCAGTGTAGCGGGAGGCTACGAGCAGTACTTC. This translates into CASSVAGGYEQYF.

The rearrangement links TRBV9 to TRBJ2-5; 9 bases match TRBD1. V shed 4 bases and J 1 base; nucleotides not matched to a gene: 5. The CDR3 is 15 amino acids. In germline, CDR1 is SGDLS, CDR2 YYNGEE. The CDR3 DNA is TGTGCCAGCAGCTCTTGGGACAGGGCCCAAGAGACCCAGTACTTC. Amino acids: CASSSWDRAQETQYF.

The CDR3 reads CASIRNRDNEQYF. CDR3 in DNA: TGTGCCAGCATAAGGAACAGGGACAACGAGCAGTACTTC. This chain connects TRBV6-1 to TRBJ2-7; D possibly corresponds to TRBD1 (6 bases). Germline V gene lookup returns CDR1 MNHNS and CDR2 SASEGT. Trimming stripped 7 bases from V and 5 bases from J, with 15 bases between. This CDR3 comprises 13 residues.

CDR3 DNA: TGTGCCAGCGGTTGGACTAGCGGGATGAGCTCCTACAATGAGCAGTTCTTC. Translated, it gives CASGWTSGMSSYNEQFF. The chain has TRBV5-6 and TRBJ2-1, with 12 nucleotides matching TRBD2. The germline CDR1 and CDR2 sequences are SGHDT and YYEEEE. V shed 7 bases and J 0 bases; nucleotides not matched to a gene: 8. This CDR3 spans 17 amino acids.

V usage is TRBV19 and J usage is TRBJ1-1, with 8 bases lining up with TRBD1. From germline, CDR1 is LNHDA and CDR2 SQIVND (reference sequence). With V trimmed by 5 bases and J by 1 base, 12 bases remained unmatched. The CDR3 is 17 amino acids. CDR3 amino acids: CASSPRRDRSRNTEAFF. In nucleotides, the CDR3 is TGTGCCAGTAGTCCCCGCCGGGACAGGTCAAGGAACACTGAAGCTTTCTTT.

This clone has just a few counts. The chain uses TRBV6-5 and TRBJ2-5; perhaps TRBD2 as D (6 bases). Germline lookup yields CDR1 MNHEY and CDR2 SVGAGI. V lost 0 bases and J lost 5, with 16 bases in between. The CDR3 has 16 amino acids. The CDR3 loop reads CASSYSTSRGVETQYF. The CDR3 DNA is TGTGCCAGCAGTTACTCAACTAGCCGAGGGGTCGAGACCCAGTACTTC.

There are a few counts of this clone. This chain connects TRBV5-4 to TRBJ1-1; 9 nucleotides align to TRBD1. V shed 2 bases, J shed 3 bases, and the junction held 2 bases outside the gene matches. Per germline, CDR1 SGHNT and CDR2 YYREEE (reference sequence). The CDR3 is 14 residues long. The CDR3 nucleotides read TGTGCCAGCAGCTTACAGGGGGCCTACACTGAAGCTTTCTTT. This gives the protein CASSLQGAYTEAFF.

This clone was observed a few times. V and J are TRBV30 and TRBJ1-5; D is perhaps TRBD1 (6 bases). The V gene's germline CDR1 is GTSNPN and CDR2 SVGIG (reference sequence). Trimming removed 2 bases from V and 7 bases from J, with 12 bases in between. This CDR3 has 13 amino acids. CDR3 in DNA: TGTGCCTGGAGTACTTCTAGGGGGCAGCCCCAGCATTTT. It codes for CAWSTSRGQPQHF.

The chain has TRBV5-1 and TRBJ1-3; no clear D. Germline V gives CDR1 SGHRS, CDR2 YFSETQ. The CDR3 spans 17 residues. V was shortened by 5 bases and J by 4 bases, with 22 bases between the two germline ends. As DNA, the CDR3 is TGCGCCAGCAGGGTTCAGGCAACCACCTCTCCAGGAAACACCATATATTTT. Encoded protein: CASRVQATTSPGNTIYF.

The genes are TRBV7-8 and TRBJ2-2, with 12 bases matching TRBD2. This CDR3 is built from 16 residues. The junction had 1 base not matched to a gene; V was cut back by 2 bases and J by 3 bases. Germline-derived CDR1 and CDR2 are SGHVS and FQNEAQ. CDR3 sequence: CASSLRLAGDTGELFF. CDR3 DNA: TGTGCCAGCAGCTTAAGACTAGCGGGGGACACCGGGGAGCTGTTTTTT.

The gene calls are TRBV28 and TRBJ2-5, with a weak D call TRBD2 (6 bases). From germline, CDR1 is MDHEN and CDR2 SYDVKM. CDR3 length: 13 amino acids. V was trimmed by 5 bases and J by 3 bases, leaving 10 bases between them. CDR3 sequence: CASSRPGEETQYF. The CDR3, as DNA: TGTGCCAGCAGTCGCCCGGGGGAAGAGACCCAGTACTTC. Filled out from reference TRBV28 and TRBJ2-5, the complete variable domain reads DVKVTQSSRYLVKRTGEKVFLECVQDMDHENMFWYRQDPGLGLRLIYFSYDVKMKEKGDIPEGYSVSREKKERFSLILESASTNQTSMYLCASSRPGEETQYFGPGTRLLVL.

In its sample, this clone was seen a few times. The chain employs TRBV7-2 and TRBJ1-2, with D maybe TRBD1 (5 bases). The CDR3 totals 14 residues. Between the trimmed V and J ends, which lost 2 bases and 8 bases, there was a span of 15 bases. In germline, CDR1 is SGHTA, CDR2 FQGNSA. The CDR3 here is CASSLYRTSAGYTF. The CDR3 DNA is TGTGCCAGCAGCTTATATCGGACATCTGCCGGCTACACCTTC.

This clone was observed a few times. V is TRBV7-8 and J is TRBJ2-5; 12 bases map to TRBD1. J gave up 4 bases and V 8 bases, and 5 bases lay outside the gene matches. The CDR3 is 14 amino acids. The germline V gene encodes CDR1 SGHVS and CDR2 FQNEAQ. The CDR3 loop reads CASLGTGGRETQYF. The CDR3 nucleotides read TGTGCCAGCTTAGGGACAGGGGGCAGAGAGACCCAGTACTTC.

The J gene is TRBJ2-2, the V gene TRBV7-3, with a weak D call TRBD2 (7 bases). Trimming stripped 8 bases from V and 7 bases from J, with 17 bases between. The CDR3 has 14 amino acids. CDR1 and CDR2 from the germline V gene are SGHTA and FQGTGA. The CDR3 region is CASGGGGPNGELFF. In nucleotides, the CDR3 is TGTGCCAGCGGAGGGGGGGGGCCGAACGGGGAGCTGTTTTTT.

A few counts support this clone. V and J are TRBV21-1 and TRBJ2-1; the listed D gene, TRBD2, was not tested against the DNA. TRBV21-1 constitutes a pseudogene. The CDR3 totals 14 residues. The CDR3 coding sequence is TGTGCCAGCAGCAGGGGAGGAAGGTACAATGAGCAGTTCTTC. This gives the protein CASSRGGRYNEQFF.

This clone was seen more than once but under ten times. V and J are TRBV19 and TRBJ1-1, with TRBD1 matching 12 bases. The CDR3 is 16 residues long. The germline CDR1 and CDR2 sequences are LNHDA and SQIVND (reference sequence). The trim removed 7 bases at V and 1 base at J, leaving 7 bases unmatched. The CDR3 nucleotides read TGTGCCAGTAAAAGGGGGACAGGGGGCCCGAACACTGAAGCTTTCTTT. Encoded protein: CASKRGTGGPNTEAFF. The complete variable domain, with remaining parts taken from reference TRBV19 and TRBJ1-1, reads DGGITQSPKYLFRKEGQNVTLSCEQNLNHDAMYWYRQDPGQGLRLIYYSQIVNDFQKGDIAEGYSVSREKKESFPLTVTSAQKNPTAFYLCASKRGTGGPNTEAFFGQGTRLTVV.

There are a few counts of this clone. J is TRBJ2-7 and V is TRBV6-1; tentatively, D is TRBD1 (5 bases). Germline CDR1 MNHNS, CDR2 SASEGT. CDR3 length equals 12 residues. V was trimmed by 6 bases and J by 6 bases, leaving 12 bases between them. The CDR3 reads CASRTTDPEQYF. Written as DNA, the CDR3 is TGTGCCAGCAGGACGACAGACCCCGAGCAGTACTTC.

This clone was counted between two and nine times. CDR3 region: CASRTDLNSPLHF. The CDR3 DNA follows: TGTGCCAGCAGGACAGACCTCAATTCACCCCTCCACTTT. This chain uses TRBV28 with TRBJ1-6; D perhaps matches TRBD1 (5 bases). The V gene lost 6 bases and the J gene lost 7 bases, with 10 bases spanning the gap. Germline V CDR1 and CDR2: MDHEN, SYDVKM. CDR3 length: 13 residues.

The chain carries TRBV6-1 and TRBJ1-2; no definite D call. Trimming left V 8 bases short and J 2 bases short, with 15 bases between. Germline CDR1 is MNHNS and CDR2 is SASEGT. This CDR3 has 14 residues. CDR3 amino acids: CASDRGSLNYGYTF. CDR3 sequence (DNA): TGTGCCAGCGACCGGGGTTCCTTGAACTATGGCTACACCTTC.

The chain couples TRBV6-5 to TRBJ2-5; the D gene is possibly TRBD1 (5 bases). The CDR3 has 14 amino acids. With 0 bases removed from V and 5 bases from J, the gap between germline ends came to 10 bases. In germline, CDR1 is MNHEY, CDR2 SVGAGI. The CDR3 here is CASSYSNNRETQYF. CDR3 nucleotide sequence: TGTGCCAGCAGTTACTCGAACAACAGGGAGACCCAGTACTTC.

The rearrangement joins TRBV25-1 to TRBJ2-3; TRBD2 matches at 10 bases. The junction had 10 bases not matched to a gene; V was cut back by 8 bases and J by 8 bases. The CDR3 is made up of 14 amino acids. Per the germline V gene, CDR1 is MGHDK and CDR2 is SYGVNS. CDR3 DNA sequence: TGTGCCAGCGGTCTAGCGGGGGCACAGGGTACGCAGTATTTT. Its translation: CASGLAGAQGTQYF.

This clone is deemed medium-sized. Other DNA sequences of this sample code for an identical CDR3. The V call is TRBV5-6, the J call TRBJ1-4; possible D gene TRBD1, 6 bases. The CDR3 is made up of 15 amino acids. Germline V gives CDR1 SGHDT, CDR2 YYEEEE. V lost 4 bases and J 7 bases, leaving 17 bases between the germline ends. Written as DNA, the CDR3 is TGTGCCAGCAGCCCGACAGGAATAGGAGGTGAAAAACTGTTTTTT. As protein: CASSPTGIGGEKLFF.

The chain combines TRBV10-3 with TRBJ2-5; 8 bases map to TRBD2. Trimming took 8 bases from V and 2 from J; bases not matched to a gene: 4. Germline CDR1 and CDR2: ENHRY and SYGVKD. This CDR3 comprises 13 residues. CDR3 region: CAISREGQETQYF. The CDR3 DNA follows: TGTGCCATCTCCCGGGAGGGACAAGAGACCCAGTACTTC.